The source of this T cell receptor (beta chain) is a study of blood T cell repertoires in COVID-19. About the study: The study drew acute and convalescent COVID-19 samples from the United States, Italy and Spain. PBMCs, B-cell-depleted T cells, or T cells were the source of the cDNA or gDNA that made up the material.

As processed by the authors: Cell counts per sample came from amplifying reference gene primers. The repertoire was sequenced with immunoSEQ multiplex PCR; TCRdb's copy has only in-frame clones and lacks some. That table gives V, J and clone size, and the DNA gave D and trimming. The top ten clones hold 1% to 1.5% of a sample with 290,000 or so clones, around 90% of them seen once. The V and J ends lost 4 bases and 7 bases respectively, with 9 bases between them. CDR3 length: 12 amino acids. Germline V gene data show CDR1 as SGHRS and CDR2 as YFSETQ. Sample: peripheral blood. This receptor was obtained from a man between 65 and 79 years old with acute or convalescent COVID-19. This chain connects TRBV5-1 to TRBJ2-1; D gene ambiguous. In DNA, the CDR3 is TGCGCCAGCAGCAGCCCAATGAATGAGCAGTTCTTC. It codes for CASSSPMNEQFF. Based on the CDR3 plus reference TRBV5-1 and TRBJ2-1, the full variable domain is KAGVTQTPRYLIKTRGQQVTLSCSPISGHRSVSWYQQTPGQGLQFLFEYFSETQRNKGNFPGRFSGRQFSNSRSEMNVSTLELGDSALYLCASSSPMNEQFFGPGTRLTVL.